The clone carrying this TCR beta chain was observed once. Via MiXCR, TCRdb re-called the 5' RACE reads, giving one row per CDR3 protein. The repertoire holds 450,000 to 600,000 distinct CDR3 sequences, approximately 12% seen once, with about an eighth in the top ten. With 2 bases clipped from V and 2 bases from J, the junction kept 3 bases outside the gene matches. This CDR3 has 15 residues. Germline V gene lookup returns CDR1 KGHSH and CDR2 LQKENI. The data stem from a study of T cells after yellow fever vaccination. V gene TRBV18 combines with J gene TRBJ2-7; 10 bases agree with TRBD2. The sequence derives from a young man who received the YFV17D yellow fever vaccine. The sequencing here drew on PBMCs, taken on the day of the yellow fever booster vaccination. The chain's CDR3 is CASSPSSGGTYEQYF. Written as DNA, the CDR3 is TGTGCCAGCTCACCATCTAGCGGGGGTACCTACGAGCAGTACTTC.